This TCR beta chain was obtained from a study of OX40 agonist ivuxolimab in advanced cancers. Across the study: Hepatocellular carcinoma, melanoma, renal cell or head and neck cancer occurred in dose-escalation patients. Partial responses were observed in three patients, of whom one had hepatocellular carcinoma and two had cutaneous melanoma.

TCRdb keeps only in-frame clones here, not all; method: immunoSEQ multiplex PCR. In the table there are approximately 82,000 clones, about 90% of which are singletons. The CDR3 consists of 15 residues. V lost 2 bases and J lost 4; bases outside the gene matches: 2. Germline CDR1 reads SEHNR; CDR2 reads FQNEAQ (reference sequence). This receptor was taken from an adult with an advanced solid tumor such as melanoma, head and neck, liver or kidney cancer. The V and J genes are TRBV7-9 and TRBJ2-1; 10 nucleotides agree with TRBD2. The material sequenced was CD4+ or CD8+ T cells sorted from blood, taken in a trial of the OX40 agonist ivuxolimab. The CDR3 DNA is TGTGCCAGCAGCTTAAGTAGCGGGAGGTACAATGAGCAGTTCTTC. Its translation: CASSLSSGRYNEQFF.